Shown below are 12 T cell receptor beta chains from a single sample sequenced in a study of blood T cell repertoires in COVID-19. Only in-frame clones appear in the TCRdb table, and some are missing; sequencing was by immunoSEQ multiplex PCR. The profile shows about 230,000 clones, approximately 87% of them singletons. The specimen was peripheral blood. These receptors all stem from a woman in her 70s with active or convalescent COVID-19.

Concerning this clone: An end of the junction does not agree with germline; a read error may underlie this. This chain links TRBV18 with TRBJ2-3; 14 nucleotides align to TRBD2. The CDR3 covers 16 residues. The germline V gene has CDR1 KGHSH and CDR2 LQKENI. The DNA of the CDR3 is TGTGCCAGCTCACCCGGGACTAGCGGGAGCAGAGATACGCAGTATTTT. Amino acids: CASSPGTSGSRDTQYF.

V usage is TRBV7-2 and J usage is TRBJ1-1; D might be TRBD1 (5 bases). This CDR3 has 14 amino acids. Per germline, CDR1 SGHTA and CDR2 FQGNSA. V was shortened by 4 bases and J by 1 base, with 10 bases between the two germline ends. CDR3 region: CASSSGGTNTEAFF. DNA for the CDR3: TGTGCCAGCAGCTCCGGGGGGACGAACACTGAAGCTTTCTTT.

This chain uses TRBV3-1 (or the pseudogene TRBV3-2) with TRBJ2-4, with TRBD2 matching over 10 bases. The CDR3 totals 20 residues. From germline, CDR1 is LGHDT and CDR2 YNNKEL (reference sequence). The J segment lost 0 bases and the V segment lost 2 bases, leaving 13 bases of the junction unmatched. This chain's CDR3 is CASSQYWASGSQLAKNIQYF. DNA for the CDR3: TGTGCCAGCAGCCAATACTGGGCTAGCGGGAGCCAACTAGCCAAAAACATTCAGTACTTC.

The CDR3 loop is CASSQGMGHLNQPQHF. The CDR3 nucleotides are TGTGCCAGCAGCCAAGGAATGGGACACTTGAATCAGCCCCAGCATTTT. The genes are TRBV3-1 (or the pseudogene TRBV3-2) and TRBJ1-5; a weak D match, TRBD1 (6 bases). V was shortened by 1 base and J by 4 bases, with 14 bases between the two germline ends. CDR3 length: 16 amino acids. The germline gives CDR1 LGHDT, CDR2 YNNKEL (reference sequence).

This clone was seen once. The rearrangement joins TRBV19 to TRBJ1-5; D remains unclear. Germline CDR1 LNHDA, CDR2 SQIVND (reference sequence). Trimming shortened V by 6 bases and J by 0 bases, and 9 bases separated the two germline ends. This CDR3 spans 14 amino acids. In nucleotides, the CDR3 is TGTGCCAGTAGCCGGGGATATAGCAATCAGCCCCAGCATTTT. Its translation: CASSRGYSNQPQHF. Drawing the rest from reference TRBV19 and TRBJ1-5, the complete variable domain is DGGITQSPKYLFRKEGQNVTLSCEQNLNHDAMYWYRQDPGQGLRLIYYSQIVNDFQKGDIAEGYSVSREKKESFPLTVTSAQKNPTAFYLCASSRGYSNQPQHFGDGTRLSIL.

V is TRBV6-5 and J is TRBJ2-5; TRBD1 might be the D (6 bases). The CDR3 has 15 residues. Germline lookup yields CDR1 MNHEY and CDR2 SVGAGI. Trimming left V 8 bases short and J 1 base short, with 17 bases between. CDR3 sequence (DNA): TGTGCCAGCTCCTTCCACGGGACATCCCAAGAGACCCAGTACTTC. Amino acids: CASSFHGTSQETQYF.

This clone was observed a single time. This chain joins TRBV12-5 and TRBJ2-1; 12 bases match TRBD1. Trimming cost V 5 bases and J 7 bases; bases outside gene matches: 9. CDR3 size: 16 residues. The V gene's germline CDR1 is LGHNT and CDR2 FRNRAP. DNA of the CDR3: TGTGCTAGTGGTCCCGCCGGGGACAGGGGGCTGAATGAGCAGTTCTTC. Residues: CASGPAGDRGLNEQFF.

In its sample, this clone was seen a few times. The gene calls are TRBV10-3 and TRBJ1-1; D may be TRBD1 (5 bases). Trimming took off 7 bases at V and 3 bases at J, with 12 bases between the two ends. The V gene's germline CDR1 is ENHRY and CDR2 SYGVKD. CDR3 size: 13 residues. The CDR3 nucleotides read TGTGCCATCACAACCAGGGAAGACACTGAAGCTTTCTTT. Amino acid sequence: CAITTREDTEAFF.

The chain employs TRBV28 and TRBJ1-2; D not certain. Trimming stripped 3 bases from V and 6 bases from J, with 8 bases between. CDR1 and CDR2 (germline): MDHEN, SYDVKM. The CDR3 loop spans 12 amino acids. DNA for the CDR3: TGTGCCAGCAGTTTTACGGAGAATGGCTACACCTTC. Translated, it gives CASSFTENGYTF.

The CDR3 nucleotides are TGTGCCAGCAGCCTGTCAGGGGACTATGGCTACACCTTC. It encodes CASSLSGDYGYTF. The chain links TRBV5-4 to TRBJ1-2; possible D gene TRBD1, 6 bases. The CDR3 has 13 residues. Per the germline V gene, CDR1 is SGHNT and CDR2 is YYREEE (reference sequence). Trimming pared 4 bases from V and 3 bases from J, leaving 10 bases between.

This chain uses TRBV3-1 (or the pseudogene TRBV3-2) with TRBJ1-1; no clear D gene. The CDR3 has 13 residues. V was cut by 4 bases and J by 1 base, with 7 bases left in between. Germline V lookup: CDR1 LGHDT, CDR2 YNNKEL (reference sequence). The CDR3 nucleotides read TGTGCCAGCAGCCGGGCCGGGAACACTGAAGCTTTCTTT. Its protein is CASSRAGNTEAFF.

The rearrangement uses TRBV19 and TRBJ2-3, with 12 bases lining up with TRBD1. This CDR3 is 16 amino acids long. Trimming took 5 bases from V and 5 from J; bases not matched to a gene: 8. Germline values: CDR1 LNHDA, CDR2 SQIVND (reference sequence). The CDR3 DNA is TGTGCCAGTAGTGTAGGGGACAGGGGGCTTTTAGATACGCAGTATTTT. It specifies CASSVGDRGLLDTQYF. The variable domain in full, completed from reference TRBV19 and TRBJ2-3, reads DGGITQSPKYLFRKEGQNVTLSCEQNLNHDAMYWYRQDPGQGLRLIYYSQIVNDFQKGDIAEGYSVSREKKESFPLTVTSAQKNPTAFYLCASSVGDRGLLDTQYFGPGTRLTVL.